This paragraph covers one TCR beta chain sequence. Antigen unknown. This sample was taken from a study of shared clonotypes between healthy human individuals. General study findings and limits: Tissue TCR repertoires likely differ from these blood-only repertoires.

The length of the CDR3 is 17 residues. V shed 6 bases and J shed 0 bases, with 18 bases lying between them. Germline lookup yields CDR1 LNHDA and CDR2 SQIVND (reference sequence). Original analysis: Filtering differed because ImmunoSEQ produced junction-only sequences that carried no quality scores. TCRdb's table, derived via immunoSEQ multiplex PCR, lists solely in-frame clones and lacks some. The V and J calls and clone size come from that table; D and trimming were worked out from the DNA. The data show just over 2,000,000 clones, about 95% seen once. Naive-designated CD8 cells lacked CD45RO, were positively enriched for CCR7, and omitted terminally differentiated effector memory CD45RA+ cells. Donors were Caucasian adults residing in Nashville, Tennessee, USA.

The receptor was derived from a young man in good health. V gene TRBV19 combines with J gene TRBJ1-5; D perhaps matches TRBD1 (5 bases). Sequenced material: naive CD8+ T cells sorted from blood. CDR3 DNA sequence: TGTGCCAGTAGCTCACCGGGACGGGAATATAGCAATCAGCCCCAGCATTTT. Its protein is CASSSPGREYSNQPQHF.